Each of the 28 T cell receptor beta chains below was sequenced from the same sample in a study of siplizumab effects on memory and regulatory T cells. The method was immunoSEQ multiplex PCR; TCRdb's version includes in-frame clones alone and lacks a portion of them. Of over 85,000 clones in the sample, over 85% are singletons; the top ten hold approximately 1.3%. The material sequenced was CD4+ T cells sorted from blood. All receptors come from a human donor in good health.

There are a few counts of this clone. The chain joins TRBV19 to TRBJ2-5; 8 nucleotides match TRBD2. The germline V gene has CDR1 LNHDA and CDR2 SQIVND (reference sequence). J gave up 1 base and V 6 bases, and 7 bases lay outside the gene matches. This CDR3 region has 15 residues. The CDR3 DNA reads as TGTGCCAGTAGGAAACTAGCGGTTATCCAAGAGACCCAGTACTTC. It specifies CASRKLAVIQETQYF.

This chain joins TRBV4-1 and TRBJ1-4; 7 bases map to TRBD1. The CDR3 covers 18 residues. The V gene end was trimmed by 4 bases and the J gene end by 0 bases; junction bases not matched to a gene: 11. Germline V gene data show CDR1 as MGHRA and CDR2 as YSYEKL. The CDR3 loop reads CASSPWTGKKPTNEKLFF. The CDR3 DNA follows: TGCGCCAGCAGCCCATGGACAGGAAAGAAGCCAACTAATGAAAAACTGTTTTTT.

The V call is TRBV7-9, the J call TRBJ1-5; D perhaps matches TRBD1 (6 bases). Trimming cost V 5 bases and J 8 bases, with 16 bases left between them. CDR3 length equals 14 residues. From germline, CDR1 is SEHNR and CDR2 FQNEAQ (reference sequence). CDR3 nucleotides: TGTGCCAGCAGCATACAAGGGGGTTTCGAGCCCCAGCATTTT. It specifies CASSIQGGFEPQHF.

This chain uses TRBV30 with TRBJ1-1; TRBD1 is a possible D gene (5 bases). Germline values: CDR1 GTSNPN, CDR2 SVGIG (reference sequence). This CDR3 is built from 12 residues. V lost 0 bases to trimming and J lost 5 bases, with 7 bases between them. The CDR3 sequence: CAWSVGATEAFF. CDR3 nucleotide sequence: TGTGCCTGGAGTGTAGGGGCGACTGAAGCTTTCTTT.

DNA of the CDR3: TGTGCCAGCAGCTCCTCGCGGGAACGTCGGGATACGCAGTATTTT. Encoded protein: CASSSSRERRDTQYF. The V and J genes are TRBV5-4 and TRBJ2-3; maybe TRBD2 (6 bases). Trimming shortened V by 3 bases and J by 6 bases, and 17 bases separated the two germline ends. Germline CDR1 SGHNT, CDR2 YYREEE (reference sequence). The CDR3 consists of 15 residues.

The chain links TRBV10-3 to TRBJ2-3; no definite D call. CDR3 size: 12 residues. V was clipped by 2 bases and J by 6 bases, with 6 bases between them. The germline V gene encodes CDR1 ENHRY and CDR2 SYGVKD. In nucleotides, the CDR3 is TGTGCCATCAGTGAGGTGCGGGATACGCAGTATTTT. Amino acid sequence: CAISEVRDTQYF.

The table lists this clone with a count of one. The gene calls are TRBV7-9 and TRBJ1-4, with D possibly being TRBD1 (5 bases). Germline-derived CDR1 and CDR2 are SEHNR and FQNEAQ (reference sequence). The CDR3 runs 15 residues. The V and J ends lost 5 bases and 8 bases respectively, with 18 bases between them. The CDR3 DNA follows: TGTGCCAGCAGCCCTGGGACTCATGAACGAGAAAAACTGTTTTTT. Translation gives CASSPGTHEREKLFF.

This chain joins TRBV18 and TRBJ2-1; 7 nucleotides align to TRBD1. CDR3 length: 14 amino acids. CDR1 is KGHSH, CDR2 LQKENI, per germline. Losses at the gene ends were 8 bases for V and 0 bases for J; bases not matched to a gene: 4. Here the CDR3 reads CASATGSSYNEQFF. CDR3 sequence (DNA): TGTGCCAGCGCGACAGGGAGCTCCTACAATGAGCAGTTCTTC.

V gene TRBV6-5 combines with J gene TRBJ2-1; 8 bases align to TRBD2. CDR3 length: 16 amino acids. In germline, CDR1 is MNHEY, CDR2 SVGAGI. Trimming removed 0 bases from V and 5 bases from J; junction bases left unmatched: 6. The DNA for the CDR3 is TGTGCCAGCAGTTACTCGAGTAGCGGGAATAACAATGAGCAGTTCTTC. Its protein is CASSYSSSGNNNEQFF.

J is TRBJ2-3 and V is TRBV27; D might be TRBD2 (6 bases). Germline loops: CDR1 MNHEY, CDR2 SMNVEV (reference sequence). Trimming took off 2 bases at V and 0 bases at J, with 12 bases between the two ends. The CDR3 has 16 residues. The CDR3 loop reads CASSLMAGLSTDTQYF. The CDR3 DNA follows: TGTGCCAGCAGTTTAATGGCGGGACTGAGCACAGATACGCAGTATTTT.

J is TRBJ2-5 and V is TRBV6-1; no clear D. CDR1 is MNHNS and CDR2 is SASEGT in the germline V gene. V was clipped by 5 bases and J by 3 bases, with 13 bases between them. The CDR3 sequence is 14 residues long. The CDR3 coding sequence is TGTGCCAGCAGTCGGTTTGGGAAAGAAGAGACCCAGTACTTC. Translated, it gives CASSRFGKEETQYF.

The chain combines TRBV6-6 with TRBJ2-7; 11 bases agree with TRBD2. J lost 3 bases, V lost 6 bases, and 1 base had no gene match. This CDR3 spans 13 amino acids. CDR1 and CDR2 (germline): MNHNY, SVGAGI (reference sequence). CDR3 in DNA: TGTGCCAGCAGCCTAGCGGGGGGCTACGAGCAGTACTTC. Encoded protein: CASSLAGGYEQYF.

The chain links TRBV28 to TRBJ1-1; D not resolved. V was shortened by 3 bases and J by 7 bases, with 6 bases between the two germline ends. Germline loops: CDR1 MDHEN, CDR2 SYDVKM. CDR3 length: 11 amino acids. The CDR3 sequence: CASSFRFEAFF. In DNA, the CDR3 is TGTGCCAGCAGTTTCAGGTTTGAAGCTTTCTTT.

The V call is TRBV5-4, the J call TRBJ2-2, with TRBD2 matching 10 bases. The CDR3 spans 15 residues. The germline V gene has CDR1 SGHNT and CDR2 YYREEE (reference sequence). The trim removed 3 bases at V and 4 bases at J, leaving 3 bases unmatched. This CDR3 reads CASSSSGRATGELFF. The CDR3 DNA follows: TGTGCCAGCAGCTCCAGCGGGAGGGCCACCGGGGAGCTGTTTTTT.

The V and J genes are TRBV7-2 and TRBJ1-6, with D perhaps matching TRBD1 (6 bases). CDR1 and CDR2 (germline): SGHTA, FQGNSA. The V end lost 5 bases, the J end lost 6 bases, and 14 bases lay between the germline ends. This CDR3 is 15 amino acids long. This chain's CDR3 is CASSRDRPINSPLHF. Written as DNA, the CDR3 is TGTGCCAGCAGCCGCGACAGGCCTATTAATTCACCCCTCCACTTT.

The V gene is TRBV7-2, the J gene TRBJ1-5; 7 nucleotides agree with TRBD1. With V trimmed by 5 bases and J by 7 bases, 5 bases remained unmatched. The CDR3 consists of 13 residues. Looked up from germline, CDR1 is SGHTA and CDR2 is FQGNSA. The CDR3 sequence is CASSTTDRQPQHF. The DNA of the CDR3 is TGTGCCAGCAGCACTACGGACAGGCAGCCCCAGCATTTT.

The chain uses TRBV27 and TRBJ1-4; D is unclear. V lost 6 bases and J 11 bases, leaving 19 bases between the germline ends. CDR1 is MNHEY and CDR2 is SMNVEV in the germline V gene (reference sequence). The CDR3 runs 14 residues. CDR3 sequence: CASSPTLQSGKLFF. For the CDR3, the DNA is TGTGCCAGCAGCCCTACCTTGCAATCGGGGAAACTGTTTTTT.

The chain links TRBV7-6 to TRBJ2-5; 10 bases are a match to TRBD2. Germline-derived CDR1 and CDR2 are SGHVS and FNYEAQ. V shed 5 bases and J 3 bases; nucleotides not matched to a gene: 3. The CDR3 sequence is 14 residues long. The CDR3 region has the DNA TGTGCCAGCAGCATTGGACTAGCGGAAGAGACCCAGTACTTC. This sequence encodes CASSIGLAEETQYF.

This rearrangement joins TRBV27 to TRBJ1-4; TRBD1 is a possible D gene (6 bases). CDR1 is MNHEY and CDR2 is SMNVEV in the germline V gene (reference sequence). This CDR3 has 16 amino acids. The V end lost 4 bases, the J end lost 5 bases, and 17 bases lay between the germline ends. CDR3 in DNA: TGTGCCAGCAGTTCTTTCGAGGACAGACTCAATGAAAAACTGTTTTTT. Encoded protein: CASSSFEDRLNEKLFF.

This clone has only one observation. The CDR3 coding sequence is TGCGCCAGCAAGTCGGGGGACGCATCCTACGAGCAGTACTTC. Its protein product is CASKSGDASYEQYF. The chain has TRBV5-1 and TRBJ2-7, with D maybe TRBD2 (6 bases). Germline values: CDR1 SGHRS, CDR2 YFSETQ. V lost 6 bases to trimming and J lost 1 base, with 14 bases between them. This CDR3 region has 14 residues.

The chain carries TRBV19 and TRBJ2-7; 8 bases line up with TRBD1. This CDR3 has 14 residues. V gave up 5 bases and J gave up 5 bases; unmatched junction bases: 8. The germline V gene encodes CDR1 LNHDA and CDR2 SQIVND (reference sequence). The CDR3 DNA reads as TGTGCCAGTAGTCCCAGGACAGGGTTCGACGAGCAGTACTTC. Amino acid sequence: CASSPRTGFDEQYF.

The rearrangement links TRBV6-5 to TRBJ1-1; D remains ambiguous. The V end lost 6 bases, the J end lost 10 bases, and 18 bases lay between the germline ends. CDR3 length equals 13 residues. CDR1 is MNHEY and CDR2 is SVGAGI in the germline V gene. CDR3 loop: CASRHPLTRGAFF. The DNA of the CDR3 is TGTGCCAGCAGGCACCCTCTCACCCGGGGAGCTTTCTTT.

J is TRBJ1-1 and V is TRBV7-9; no definite D call. The V end lost 1 base, the J end lost 1 base, and 10 bases lay between the germline ends. CDR1 is SEHNR, CDR2 FQNEAQ, per germline (reference sequence). The CDR3 consists of 15 residues. CDR3 residues: CASSLGGAGNTEAFF. CDR3 nucleotide sequence: TGTGCCAGCAGCTTAGGTGGCGCAGGGAACACTGAAGCTTTCTTT.

J is TRBJ1-3 and V is TRBV6-1; D remains unclear. This CDR3 contains 13 residues. CDR1 is MNHNS, CDR2 SASEGT, per germline. Trimming pared 3 bases from V and 4 bases from J, leaving 7 bases between. The CDR3 DNA is TGTGCCAGCAGTGAGGAAGGGGGAAACACCATATATTTT. This translates into CASSEEGGNTIYF.

This chain links TRBV6-5 with TRBJ2-5, with 9 bases that match TRBD2. CDR1 is MNHEY, CDR2 SVGAGI, per germline. V lost 2 bases and J lost 7; bases outside the gene matches: 8. The CDR3 is made up of 15 amino acids. The CDR3 spells CASSYPSGRLRTQYF. The CDR3 DNA follows: TGTGCCAGCAGTTACCCGAGCGGGAGGTTGCGGACCCAGTACTTC.

V usage is TRBV5-1 and J usage is TRBJ2-3, with unresolved D. V was pared by 1 base and J by 2 bases, with 5 bases between. Germline V lookup: CDR1 SGHRS, CDR2 YFSETQ. The CDR3 has 13 amino acids. CDR3 sequence: CASSLSPTDTQYF. The DNA for the CDR3 is TGCGCCAGCAGCTTGAGCCCCACAGATACGCAGTATTTT.

The genes are TRBV16 and TRBJ2-6; the D gene is possibly TRBD1 (6 bases). There are 15 residues in the CDR3. CDR1 and CDR2 from the germline V gene are KGHSY and FQNENV. V was pared by 2 bases and J by 1 base, with 6 bases between. CDR3: CASSQRGSGANVLTF. The CDR3, as DNA: TGTGCCAGCAGCCAAAGGGGGTCTGGGGCCAACGTCCTGACTTTC. The whole variable domain, remainder taken from reference TRBV16 and TRBJ2-6, is GEEVAQTPKHLVRGEGQKAKLYCAPIKGHSYVFWYQQVLKNEFKFLISFQNENVFDETGMPKERFSAKCLPNSPCSLEIQATKLEDSAVYFCASSQRGSGANVLTFGAGSRLTVL.

In its sample, this clone was seen once. The chain links TRBV4-1 to TRBJ2-7; D possibly matches TRBD1 or TRBD2 (5 bases each). V lost 0 bases and J lost 2, with 8 bases in between. There are 14 residues in the CDR3. Per the germline V gene, CDR1 is MGHRA and CDR2 is YSYEKL. Here the CDR3 DNA reads TGCGCCAGCAGCCAAGATCGGGGCCCCTACGAGCAGTACTTC. Its protein is CASSQDRGPYEQYF.